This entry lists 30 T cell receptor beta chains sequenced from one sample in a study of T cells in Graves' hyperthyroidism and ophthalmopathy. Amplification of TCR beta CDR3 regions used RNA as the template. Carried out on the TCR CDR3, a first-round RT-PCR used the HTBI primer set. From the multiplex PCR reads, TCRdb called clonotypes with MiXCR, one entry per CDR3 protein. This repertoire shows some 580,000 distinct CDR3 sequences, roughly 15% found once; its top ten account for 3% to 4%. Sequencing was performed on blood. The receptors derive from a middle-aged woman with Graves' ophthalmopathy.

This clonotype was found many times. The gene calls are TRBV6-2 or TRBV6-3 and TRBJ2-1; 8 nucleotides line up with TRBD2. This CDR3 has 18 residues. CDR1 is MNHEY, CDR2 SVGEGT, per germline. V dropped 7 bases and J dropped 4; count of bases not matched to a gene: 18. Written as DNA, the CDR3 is TGTGCCAGCAACTTACGGGATAGCGGGACCCCCCGTTACAATGAGCAGTTCTTC. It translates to CASNLRDSGTPRYNEQFF.

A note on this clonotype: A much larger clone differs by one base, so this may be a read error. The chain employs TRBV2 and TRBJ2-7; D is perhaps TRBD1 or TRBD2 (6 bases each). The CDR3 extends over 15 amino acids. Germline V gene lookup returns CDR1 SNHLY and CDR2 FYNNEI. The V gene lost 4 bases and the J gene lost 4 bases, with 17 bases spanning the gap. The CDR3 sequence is CASSVGGLSGYEQYF. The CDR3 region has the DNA TGTGCCAGCAGTGTAGGGGGGCTCTCTGGGTACGAGCAGTACTTC.

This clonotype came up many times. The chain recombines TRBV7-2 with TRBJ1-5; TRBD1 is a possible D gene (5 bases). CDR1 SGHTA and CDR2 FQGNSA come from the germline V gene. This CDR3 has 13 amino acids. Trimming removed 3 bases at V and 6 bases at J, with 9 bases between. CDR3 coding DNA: TGTGCCAGCAGCTTGCCAGGGAGTCAGCCCCAGCATTTT. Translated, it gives CASSLPGSQPQHF.

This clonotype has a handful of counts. As DNA, the CDR3 is TGTGCCAGCAGCTTCGGAACAGAGGGCGATGAGCAGTTCTTC. This codes for CASSFGTEGDEQFF. J is TRBJ2-1 and V is TRBV7-9; possibly TRBD2 for D (5 bases). This CDR3 region has 14 residues. V was clipped by 3 bases and J by 8 bases, with 14 bases between them. Per the germline V gene, CDR1 is SEHNR and CDR2 is FQNEAQ (reference sequence).

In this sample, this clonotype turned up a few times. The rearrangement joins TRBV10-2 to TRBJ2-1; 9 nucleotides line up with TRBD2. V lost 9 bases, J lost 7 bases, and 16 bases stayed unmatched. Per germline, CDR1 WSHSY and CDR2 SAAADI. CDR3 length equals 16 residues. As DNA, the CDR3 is TGCGCCAGTAGGTCGGTCGCGGCGGGAGGGCCGAATGAGCAGTTCTTC. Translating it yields CASRSVAAGGPNEQFF.

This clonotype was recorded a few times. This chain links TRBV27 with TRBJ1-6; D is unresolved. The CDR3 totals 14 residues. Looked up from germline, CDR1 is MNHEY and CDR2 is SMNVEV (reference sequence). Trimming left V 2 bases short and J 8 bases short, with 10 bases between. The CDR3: CASSLKGWDSPLHF. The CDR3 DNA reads TGTGCCAGCAGTTTAAAGGGTTGGGATTCACCCCTCCACTTT.

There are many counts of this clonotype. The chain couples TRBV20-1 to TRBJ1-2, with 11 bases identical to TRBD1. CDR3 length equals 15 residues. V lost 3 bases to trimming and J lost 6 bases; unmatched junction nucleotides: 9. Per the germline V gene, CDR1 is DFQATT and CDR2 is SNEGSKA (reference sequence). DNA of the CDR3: TGCAGTGCTAGCTCTGGACAGGGGGCAATGAATGGCTACACCTTC. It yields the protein CSASSGQGAMNGYTF.

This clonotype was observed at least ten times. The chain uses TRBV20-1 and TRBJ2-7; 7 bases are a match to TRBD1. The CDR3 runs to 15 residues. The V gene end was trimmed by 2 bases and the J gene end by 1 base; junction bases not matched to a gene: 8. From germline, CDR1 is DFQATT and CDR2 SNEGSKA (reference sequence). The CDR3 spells CSARTPETGSYEQYF. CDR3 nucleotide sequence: TGCAGTGCTAGAACCCCTGAGACAGGGTCCTACGAGCAGTACTTC.

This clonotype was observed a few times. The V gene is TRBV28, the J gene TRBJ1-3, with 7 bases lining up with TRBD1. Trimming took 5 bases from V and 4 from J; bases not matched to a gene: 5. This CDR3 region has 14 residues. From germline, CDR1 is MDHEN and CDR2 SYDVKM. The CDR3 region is CASSVGGEGNTIYF. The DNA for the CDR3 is TGTGCCAGCAGTGTAGGGGGCGAAGGAAACACCATATATTTT.

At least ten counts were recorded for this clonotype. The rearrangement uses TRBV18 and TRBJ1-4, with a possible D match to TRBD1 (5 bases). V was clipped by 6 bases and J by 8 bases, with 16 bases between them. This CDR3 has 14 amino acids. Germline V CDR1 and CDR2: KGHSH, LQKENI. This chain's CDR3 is CASSHTGGKEKLFF. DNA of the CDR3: TGTGCCAGCTCCCACACGGGGGGTAAGGAAAAACTGTTTTTT.

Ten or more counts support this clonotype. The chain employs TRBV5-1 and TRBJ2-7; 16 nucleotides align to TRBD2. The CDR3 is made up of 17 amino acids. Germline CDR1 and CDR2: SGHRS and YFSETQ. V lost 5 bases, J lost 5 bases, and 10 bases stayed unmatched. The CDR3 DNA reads TGCGCCAGCAGTTTCGGGACTAGCGGGAGGGCCGTCAACGAGCAGTACTTC. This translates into CASSFGTSGRAVNEQYF. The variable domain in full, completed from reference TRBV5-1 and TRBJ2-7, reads KAGVTQTPRYLIKTRGQQVTLSCSPISGHRSVSWYQQTPGQGLQFLFEYFSETQRNKGNFPGRFSGRQFSNSRSEMNVSTLELGDSALYLCASSFGTSGRAVNEQYFGPGTRLTVT.

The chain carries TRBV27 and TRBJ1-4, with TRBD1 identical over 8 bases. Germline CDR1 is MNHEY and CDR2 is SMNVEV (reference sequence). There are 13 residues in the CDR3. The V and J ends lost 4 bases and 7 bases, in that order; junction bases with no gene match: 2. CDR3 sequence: CASSSGGVEKLFF. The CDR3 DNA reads TGTGCCAGCAGTTCAGGGGGCGTTGAAAAACTGTTTTTT.

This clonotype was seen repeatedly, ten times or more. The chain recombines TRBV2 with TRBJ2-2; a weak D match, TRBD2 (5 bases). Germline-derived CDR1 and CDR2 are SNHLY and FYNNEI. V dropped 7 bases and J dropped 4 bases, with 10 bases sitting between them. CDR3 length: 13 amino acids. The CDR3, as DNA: TGTGCCAGCACCCCCCGGGGCACCGGGGAGCTGTTTTTT. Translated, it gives CASTPRGTGELFF.

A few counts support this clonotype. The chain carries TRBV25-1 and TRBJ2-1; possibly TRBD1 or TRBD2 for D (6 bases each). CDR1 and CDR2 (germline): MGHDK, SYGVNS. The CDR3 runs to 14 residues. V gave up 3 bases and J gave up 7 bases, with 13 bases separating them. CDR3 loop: CASSDVQGRNEQFF. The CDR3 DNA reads TGTGCCAGCAGTGACGTTCAGGGGAGGAATGAGCAGTTCTTC.

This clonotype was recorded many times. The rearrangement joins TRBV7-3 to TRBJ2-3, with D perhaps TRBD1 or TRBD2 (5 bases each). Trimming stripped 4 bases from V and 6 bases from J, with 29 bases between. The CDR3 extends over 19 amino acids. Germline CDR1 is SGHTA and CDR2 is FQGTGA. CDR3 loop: CASSSTTTHGARWGDTQYF. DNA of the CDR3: TGTGCCAGCAGCTCAACTACTACCCACGGGGCTCGCTGGGGGGATACGCAGTATTTT.

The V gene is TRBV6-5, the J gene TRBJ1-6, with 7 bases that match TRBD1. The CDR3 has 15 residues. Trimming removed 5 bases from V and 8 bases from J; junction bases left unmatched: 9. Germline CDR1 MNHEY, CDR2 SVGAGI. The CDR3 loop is CASSLQGMPYSPLHF. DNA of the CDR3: TGTGCCAGCAGTCTACAGGGGATGCCGTATTCACCCCTCCACTTT.

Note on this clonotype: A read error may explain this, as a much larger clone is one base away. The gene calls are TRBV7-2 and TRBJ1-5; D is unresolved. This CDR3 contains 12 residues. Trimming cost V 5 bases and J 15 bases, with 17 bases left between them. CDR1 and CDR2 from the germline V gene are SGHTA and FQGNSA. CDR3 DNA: TGTGCCAGCAGCATATACCAAGGGCTCCCGCATTTT. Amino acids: CASSIYQGLPHF.

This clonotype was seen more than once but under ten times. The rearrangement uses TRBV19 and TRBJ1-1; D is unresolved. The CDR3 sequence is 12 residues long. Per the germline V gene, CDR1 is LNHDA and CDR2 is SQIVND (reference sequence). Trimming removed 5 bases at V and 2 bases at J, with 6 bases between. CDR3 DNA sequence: TGTGCCAGTAGTGACTCCAACACTGAAGCTTTCTTT. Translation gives CASSDSNTEAFF.

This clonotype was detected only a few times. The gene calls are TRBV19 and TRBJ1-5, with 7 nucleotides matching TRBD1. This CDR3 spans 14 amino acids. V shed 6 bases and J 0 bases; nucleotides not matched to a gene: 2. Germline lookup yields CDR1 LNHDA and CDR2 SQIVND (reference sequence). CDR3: CASRTGHSNQPQHF. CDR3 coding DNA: TGTGCCAGTAGGACAGGGCATAGCAATCAGCCCCAGCATTTT.

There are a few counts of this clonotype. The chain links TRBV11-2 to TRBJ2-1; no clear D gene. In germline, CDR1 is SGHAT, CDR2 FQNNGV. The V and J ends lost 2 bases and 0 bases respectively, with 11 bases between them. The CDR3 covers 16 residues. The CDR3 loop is CASSLFSPSSYNEQFF. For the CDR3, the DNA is TGTGCCAGCAGCTTATTCTCCCCGAGCTCCTACAATGAGCAGTTCTTC.

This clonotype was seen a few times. The CDR3 spells CASSQTSDSTDTQYF. CDR3 coding DNA: TGTGCCAGCAGTCAGACTAGTGATAGCACAGATACGCAGTATTTT. This chain joins TRBV28 and TRBJ2-3; maybe TRBD2 (6 bases). This CDR3 has 15 residues. The V end was cut by 5 bases, the J end by 0 bases, with 12 bases between. Germline lookup yields CDR1 MDHEN and CDR2 SYDVKM.

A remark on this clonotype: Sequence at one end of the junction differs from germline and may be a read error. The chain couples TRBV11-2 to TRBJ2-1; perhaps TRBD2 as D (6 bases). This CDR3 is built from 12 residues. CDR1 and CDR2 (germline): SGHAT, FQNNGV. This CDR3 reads CASSPLGAPGVF. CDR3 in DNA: TGTGCCAGCAGCCCCCTAGGGGCCCCGGGGGTCTTC.

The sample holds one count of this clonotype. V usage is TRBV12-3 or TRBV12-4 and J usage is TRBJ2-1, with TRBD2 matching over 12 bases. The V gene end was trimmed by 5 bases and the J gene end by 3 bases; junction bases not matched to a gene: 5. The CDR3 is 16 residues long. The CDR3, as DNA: TGTGCCAGCAGTGCCGCGGGACTAGCGGGCTACAATGAGCAGTTCTTC. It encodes CASSAAGLAGYNEQFF.

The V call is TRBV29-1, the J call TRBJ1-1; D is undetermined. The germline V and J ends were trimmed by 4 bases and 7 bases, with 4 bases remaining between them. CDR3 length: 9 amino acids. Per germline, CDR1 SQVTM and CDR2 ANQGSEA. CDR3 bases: TGCAGCGTTGGCGGTGAAGCTTTCTTT. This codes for CSVGGEAFF.

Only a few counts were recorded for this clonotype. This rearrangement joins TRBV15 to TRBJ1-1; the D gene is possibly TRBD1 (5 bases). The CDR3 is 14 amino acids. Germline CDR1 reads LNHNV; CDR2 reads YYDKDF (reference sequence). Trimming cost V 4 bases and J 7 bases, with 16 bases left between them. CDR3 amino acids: CATSKSGLSGEAFF. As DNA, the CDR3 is TGTGCCACCAGCAAATCAGGGCTCTCCGGTGAAGCTTTCTTT. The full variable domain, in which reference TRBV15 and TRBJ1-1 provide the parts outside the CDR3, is DAMVIQNPRYQVTQFGKPVTLSCSQTLNHNVMYWYQQKSSQAPKLLFHYYDKDFNNEADTPDNFQSRRPNTSFCFLDIRSPGLGDTAMYLCATSKSGLSGEAFFGQGTRLTVV.

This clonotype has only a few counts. The CDR3 DNA follows: TGCGCCAGCAGCCAAGAGGTTGTCCTCGGAAACACCATATATTTT. This gives the protein CASSQEVVLGNTIYF. The rearrangement links TRBV4-1 to TRBJ1-3; D uncertain. The germline gives CDR1 MGHRA, CDR2 YSYEKL. V was trimmed by 0 bases and J by 4 bases, leaving 10 bases between them. The length of the CDR3 is 15 residues.

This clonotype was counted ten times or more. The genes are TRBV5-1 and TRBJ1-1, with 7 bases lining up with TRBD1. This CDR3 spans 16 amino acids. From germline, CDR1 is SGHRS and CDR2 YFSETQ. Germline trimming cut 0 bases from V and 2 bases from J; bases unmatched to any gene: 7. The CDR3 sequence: CASSLGQGNGNTEAFF. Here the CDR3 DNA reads TGCGCCAGCAGCTTGGGACAGGGTAACGGAAACACTGAAGCTTTCTTT. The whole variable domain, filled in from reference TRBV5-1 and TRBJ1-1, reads KAGVTQTPRYLIKTRGQQVTLSCSPISGHRSVSWYQQTPGQGLQFLFEYFSETQRNKGNFPGRFSGRQFSNSRSEMNVSTLELGDSALYLCASSLGQGNGNTEAFFGQGTRLTVV.

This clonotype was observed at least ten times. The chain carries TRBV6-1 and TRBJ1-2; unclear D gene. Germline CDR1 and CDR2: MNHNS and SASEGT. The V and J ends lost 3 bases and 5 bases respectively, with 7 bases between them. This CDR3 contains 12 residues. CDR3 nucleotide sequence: TGTGCCAGCAGTGATTTCGGGTATGGCTACACCTTC. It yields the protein CASSDFGYGYTF.

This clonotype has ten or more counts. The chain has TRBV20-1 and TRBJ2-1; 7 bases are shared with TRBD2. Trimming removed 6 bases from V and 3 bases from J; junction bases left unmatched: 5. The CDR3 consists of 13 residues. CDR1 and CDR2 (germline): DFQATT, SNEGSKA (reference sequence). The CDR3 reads CSAGGGHYNEQFF. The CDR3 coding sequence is TGCAGTGCCGGCGGGGGTCACTACAATGAGCAGTTCTTC.

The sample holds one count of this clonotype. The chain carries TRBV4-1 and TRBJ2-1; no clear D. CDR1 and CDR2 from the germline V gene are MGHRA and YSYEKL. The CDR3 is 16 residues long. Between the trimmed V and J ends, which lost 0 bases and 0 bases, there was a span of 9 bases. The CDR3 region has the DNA TGCGCCAGCAGCCAAGAATGGGGAAACTCCTACAATGAGCAGTTCTTC. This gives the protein CASSQEWGNSYNEQFF.